This T cell receptor (beta chain) was recorded in a study of OX40 agonist ivuxolimab in advanced cancers. Background on the whole study: Ivuxolimab was an agonistic, fully human IgG2 monoclonal antibody directed against OX40 (CD134), a costimulatory receptor. Of the approximately 54 patients in dose escalation, about 20 had hepatocellular carcinoma, roughly 15 had melanoma, 9 had renal cell carcinoma and 9 had head and neck cancer. Intravenous ivuxolimab was administered to patients every 2 weeks at six dose levels: 0.01, 0.1, 0.3, 1.5, 3 and 10 mg/kg. Prior anti-PD-1, anti-PD-L1 or anti-CTLA-4 therapy was permitted, and checkpoint inhibitors had been received by less than 45% of dose-escalation patients. Partial responses occurred in three dose-escalation patients, of whom one had hepatocellular carcinoma and two had cutaneous melanoma. In the dose-escalation cohort, more than 75% of patients were male, and the mean age was around 60 years, with a range of 23 to 79. Peripheral TCRbeta sequencing aimed to test whether ivuxolimab altered TCR sequence diversity and caused clonal T-cell expansion. The monotherapy dose-escalation portion (N = 52 patients) of the phase I ivuxolimab trial is reported in the paper. Study-wide findings and limitations: At doses from 0.1 to 3.0 mg/kg, clonal expansion was seen in both CD4+ and CD8+ blood T cells between baseline and week 6. Partial responders in the 0.1-3.0 mg/kg groups had among the lowest normalized peripheral clonal expansion, especially among CD8+ T cells. Antigen specificity was not determined for the clonally expanded peripheral T cells. Low levels of normalized T-cell clonal expansion were also shown by some nonresponding patients. After ivuxolimab, CD8+ T cells had more expanded clones than CD4+ T cells on average.

The trial excluded patients who had a history of autoimmune disease or who were on systemic immunosuppression. Peripheral blood for TCR sequencing was collected from all dose cohorts at baseline, on cycle 4 day 1, and on cycle 7 day 1. Samples came from an open-label, multicenter, first-in-human phase I dose-escalation trial of ivuxolimab. The trial enrolled adults with locally advanced or metastatic head and neck squamous cell, hepatocellular, melanoma or renal cell carcinoma. CD4+ and CD8+ T cells were sorted separately from peripheral blood before TCR sequencing. To sequence the TCRbeta CDR3 region, genomic DNA was isolated from the sorted cells. TCRbeta CDR3 regions were sequenced using the immunoSEQ Assay. The clones in this table, taken by TCRdb from immuneACCESS, are in-frame only. Not every clone is retained; where verified, under half of the shortfall comes from an unresolved V gene, and the cause of the rest is unknown. This sample lists about 72,000 clones; roughly nine tenths were detected once. The ten largest account for 0.85% to 0.95% of the sample.

V and J are truncated by 0 bases and 5 bases respectively, leaving an intervening sequence of 6 bases. The CDR3 sequence holds 12 residues, the cysteine and phenylalanine included. The CDR3 DNA has 36 bases and is translated from base 1. CDR1 and CDR2 are drawn from the germline V gene: SGHRS, YFSETQ. This clone occurred once. The antigen this receptor binds is unknown. Base qualities are missing; no much larger clone stands one base away. The input for sequencing was CD4+ or CD8+ T cells sorted from blood, taken in a trial of the OX40 agonist ivuxolimab. Recombination linked TRBV5-1 to TRBJ2-7; no D gene can be assigned with confidence. The clonotype originates from an adult with an advanced solid tumor such as melanoma, head and neck, liver or kidney cancer. The CDR3 loop reads CASSLEQHEQYF. The nucleotide sequence reads TGCGCCAGCAGCTTGGAGCAGCACGAGCAGTACTTC. Beyond the CDR3, the reference TRBV5-1 and TRBJ2-7 genes provide the residues; the full variable domain reads: KAGVTQTPRYLIKTRGQQVTLSCSPISGHRSVSWYQQTPGQGLQFLFEYFSETQRNKGNFPGRFSGRQFSNSRSEMNVSTLELGDSALYLCASSLEQHEQYFGPGTRLTVT.